This T cell receptor (beta chain) was captured by sequencing in a study of long-term antiretroviral therapy in people with HIV. Study-wide background: The earliest specimens came about a decade ahead of the 2015 immediate-ART recommendation.

Regarding this clone: Its antigen is as yet unknown. A junction boundary mismatches the germline segment, possibly from a read error.

CDR1 is SSHAT and CDR2 is FNYEAQ in the germline V gene (reference sequence). The CDR3 loop spans 15 amino acids. Survey-level immunoSEQ v3.0 assays were run. This table comes from immunoSEQ multiplex PCR, and its TCRdb copy is limited to in-frame clones, with some not included. Of 35,000 to 50,000 clones listed, approximately 86% are singletons. Points from the study as a whole: Post-ART samples showed increased diversity that remained below transplant donor control levels.

The rearrangement uses TRBV7-7 and TRBJ2-5; D may be TRBD2 (6 bases). Here the sequenced sample was unsorted PBMCs, taken 0.1 years before starting antiretroviral therapy. The TCR originated in a woman aged 50 to 60 with HIV. CDR3 bases: TGTGCTAGCAGCTTAGCGCGGGGAGCCCAAGAGACCCAGTACTTC. Its protein product is CASSLARGAQETQYF.